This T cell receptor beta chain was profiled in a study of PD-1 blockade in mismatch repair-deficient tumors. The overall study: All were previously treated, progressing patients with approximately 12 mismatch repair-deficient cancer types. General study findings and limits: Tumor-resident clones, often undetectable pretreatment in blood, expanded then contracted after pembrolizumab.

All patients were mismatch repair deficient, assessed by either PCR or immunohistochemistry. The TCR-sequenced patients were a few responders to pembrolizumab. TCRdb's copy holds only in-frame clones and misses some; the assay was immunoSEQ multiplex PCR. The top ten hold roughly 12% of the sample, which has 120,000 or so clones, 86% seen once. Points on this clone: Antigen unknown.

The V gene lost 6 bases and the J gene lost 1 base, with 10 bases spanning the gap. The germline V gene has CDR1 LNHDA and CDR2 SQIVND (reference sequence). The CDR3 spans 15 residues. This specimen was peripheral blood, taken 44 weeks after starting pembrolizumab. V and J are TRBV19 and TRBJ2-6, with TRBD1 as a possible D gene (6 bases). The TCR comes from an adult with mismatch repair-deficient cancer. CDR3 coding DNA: TGTGCCAGTAGCCTCGGACAGTCTGGGGCCAACGTCCTGACTTTC. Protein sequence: CASSLGQSGANVLTF. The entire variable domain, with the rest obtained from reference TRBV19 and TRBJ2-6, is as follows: DGGITQSPKYLFRKEGQNVTLSCEQNLNHDAMYWYRQDPGQGLRLIYYSQIVNDFQKGDIAEGYSVSREKKESFPLTVTSAQKNPTAFYLCASSLGQSGANVLTFGAGSRLTVL.